A single sample gave rise to the 25 T cell receptor beta chains below, sequenced in a study of T cell responses to AZD1222 COVID-19 vaccine. The data were produced by immunoSEQ multiplex PCR, yet TCRdb's version contains in-frame clones alone and is incomplete. The table shows more than 150,000 clones, with about 87% occurring only once. The sequences come from peripheral blood, collected on day 0 of AZD1222 vaccination. Receptor source: an adult in good health.

The CDR3 bases are TGTGCCAGTAGCTTGGGGACAGGGGGCACCACCGGGGAGCTGTTTTTT. Translating gives CASSLGTGGTTGELFF. The rearrangement uses TRBV19 and TRBJ2-2, with 12 bases aligning to TRBD1. The CDR3 loop spans 16 amino acids. The germline V gene has CDR1 LNHDA and CDR2 SQIVND (reference sequence). J gave up 4 bases and V 6 bases, and 6 bases lay outside the gene matches.

The table lists this clone with a count of one. The CDR3 spells CSVRQGGTEKLFF. CDR3 bases: TGCAGCGTCAGACAGGGGGGCACCGAAAAACTGTTTTTT. The chain couples TRBV29-1 to TRBJ1-4, with TRBD1 matching 9 bases. With V trimmed by 6 bases and J by 8 bases, 7 bases remained unmatched. The CDR3 runs 13 residues. Germline CDR1 and CDR2: SQVTM and ANQGSEA.

The chain employs TRBV30 and TRBJ2-7; D perhaps matches TRBD2 (6 bases). This CDR3 comprises 14 residues. The germline V gene has CDR1 GTSNPN and CDR2 SVGIG (reference sequence). Trimming pared 4 bases from V and 1 base from J, leaving 14 bases between. This CDR3 is CAWNHAGRSYEQYF. The CDR3 region has the DNA TGTGCCTGGAACCATGCGGGGCGATCCTACGAGCAGTACTTC.

The chain carries TRBV18 and TRBJ1-2; D might be TRBD1 (5 bases). CDR1 and CDR2 (germline): KGHSH, LQKENI. This CDR3 comprises 16 residues. V was shortened by 2 bases and J by 5 bases, with 18 bases between the two germline ends. CDR3 bases: TGTGCCAGCTCACCAGTCACTCTCGGGGCTTCGTATGGCTACACCTTC. Its protein is CASSPVTLGASYGYTF.

V and J are TRBV3-1 (or the pseudogene TRBV3-2) and TRBJ1-2; no reliable D call. Germline-derived CDR1 and CDR2 are LGHDT and YNNKEL (reference sequence). Trimming stripped 0 bases from V and 6 bases from J, with 8 bases between. There are 13 residues in the CDR3. CDR3 amino acids: CASSQDFLDGYTF. CDR3 in DNA: TGTGCCAGCAGCCAAGATTTTCTGGATGGCTACACCTTC.

This chain uses TRBV5-8 with TRBJ2-1, with 8 bases lining up with TRBD1. Trimming cost V 1 base and J 2 bases; bases outside gene matches: 5. Germline CDR1 and CDR2: SGHTS and YDEGEE. CDR3 size: 16 residues. In nucleotides, the CDR3 is TGTGCCAGCAGCTTGACAGGGGGTGGAACCTACAATGAGCAGTTCTTC. Translating gives CASSLTGGGTYNEQFF.

Points on this clone: Other nucleotide sequences from this sample produce the same CDR3. This chain joins TRBV2 and TRBJ1-6, with D possibly being TRBD1 (6 bases). With 4 bases removed from V and 7 bases from J, the gap between germline ends came to 14 bases. CDR3 size: 15 residues. In germline, CDR1 is SNHLY, CDR2 FYNNEI. The CDR3 is CASSVQGLLNSPLHF. The CDR3 bases are TGTGCCAGCAGTGTACAGGGCTTGTTGAATTCACCCCTCCACTTT.

The J gene is TRBJ1-2, the V gene TRBV6-5; D might be TRBD1 (5 bases). CDR1 MNHEY and CDR2 SVGAGI come from the germline V gene. V gave up 2 bases and J gave up 2 bases, with 9 bases separating them. The CDR3 has 14 amino acids. The CDR3 coding sequence is TGTGCCAGCAGTTACCTGGGACGGAACTATGGCTACACCTTC. Its protein is CASSYLGRNYGYTF.

The V call is TRBV6-5, the J call TRBJ1-4, with a weak D call TRBD1 (6 bases). Trimming left V 4 bases short and J 4 bases short, with 13 bases between. The CDR3 is 15 residues long. The germline V gene encodes CDR1 MNHEY and CDR2 SVGAGI. The CDR3 sequence: CASSSGTWLNEKLFF. Here the CDR3 DNA reads TGTGCCAGCAGTTCCGGGACATGGCTTAATGAAAAACTGTTTTTT.

The chain has TRBV5-4 and TRBJ2-1, with D hard to call. The germline V gene encodes CDR1 SGHNT and CDR2 YYREEE (reference sequence). The CDR3 sequence is 12 residues long. V was cut by 0 bases and J by 9 bases, with 7 bases left in between. CDR3 region: CASSLGQPEQFF. The CDR3 nucleotides read TGTGCCAGCAGCTTGGGGCAGCCTGAGCAGTTCTTC.

The chain is built from TRBV25-1 and TRBJ2-3, with a tentative D call TRBD1 (7 bases). In germline, CDR1 is MGHDK, CDR2 SYGVNS. Trimming removed 5 bases at V and 3 bases at J, with 21 bases between. CDR3 length: 17 residues. The CDR3 DNA reads as TGTGCCAGCAGTAAGGAGGGGGCGTGGCGGTTTACAGATACGCAGTATTTT. This translates into CASSKEGAWRFTDTQYF. Based on the CDR3 plus reference TRBV25-1 and TRBJ2-3, the full variable domain is EADIYQTPRYLVIGTGKKITLECSQTMGHDKMYWYQQDPGMELHLIHYSYGVNSTEKGDLSSESTVSRIRTEHFPLTLESARPSHTSQYLCASSKEGAWRFTDTQYFGPGTRLTVL.

This clone was seen repeatedly, ten times or more. This chain uses TRBV5-6 with TRBJ2-1; 8 bases are shared with TRBD2. The CDR3 consists of 13 residues. Germline V gene data show CDR1 as SGHDT and CDR2 as YYEEEE. Unmatched junction bases numbered 12, after V lost 4 bases and J lost 15 bases. The CDR3 nucleotides are TGTGCCAGCAGCCCGGGACTAGGGGGTTATGGGTTCTTC. Translated, it gives CASSPGLGGYGFF.

The chain combines TRBV3-1 (or the pseudogene TRBV3-2) with TRBJ2-1; the match to TRBD2 covers 10 bases. V lost 1 base and J lost 6; bases outside the gene matches: 9. Germline V lookup: CDR1 LGHDT, CDR2 YNNKEL (reference sequence). The CDR3 runs to 17 residues. The CDR3 protein is CASSQGRKREGPNEQFF. CDR3 DNA: TGTGCCAGCAGCCAAGGCCGAAAGCGGGAGGGCCCCAATGAGCAGTTCTTC.

This clone was recorded only once. This chain joins TRBV29-1 and TRBJ1-3; the D gene is possibly TRBD1 (5 bases). In germline, CDR1 is SQVTM, CDR2 ANQGSEA. Trimming removed 3 bases from V and 0 bases from J, with 9 bases in between. The CDR3 length is 14 residues. CDR3 nucleotide sequence: TGCAGCGTTGATGGGGGGACCTCTGGAAACACCATATATTTT. Its translation: CSVDGGTSGNTIYF.

The chain joins TRBV13 to TRBJ1-6, with TRBD1 matching 10 bases. CDR1 and CDR2 (germline): PRHDT, FYEKMQ (reference sequence). The junction had 9 bases not matched to a gene; V was cut back by 5 bases and J by 5 bases. CDR3 length equals 17 residues. The CDR3 protein is CASSMRQGARDNSPLHF. CDR3 DNA sequence: TGTGCCAGCAGCATGAGACAGGGGGCGCGGGATAATTCACCCCTCCACTTT.

In DNA, the CDR3 is TGTGCCAGCACAGGACAGAACAATCAGCCCCAGCATTTT. This encodes CASTGQNNQPQHF. The chain combines TRBV12-3 or TRBV12-4 with TRBJ1-5; TRBD1 might be the D (6 bases). Trimming left V 7 bases short and J 3 bases short, with 10 bases between. The CDR3 is 13 amino acids.

In DNA, the CDR3 is TGTGCCAGCAGTTTAGGTATCTCCTACAATGAGCAGTTCTTC. Encoded protein: CASSLGISYNEQFF. The chain uses TRBV28 and TRBJ2-1; D not certain. The CDR3 contains 14 residues. The V end lost 2 bases, the J end lost 0 bases, and 5 bases lay between the germline ends. From germline, CDR1 is MDHEN and CDR2 SYDVKM.

This clone came up once. The rearrangement uses TRBV28 and TRBJ1-1; TRBD1 matches 9 bases. Germline lookup yields CDR1 MDHEN and CDR2 SYDVKM. The CDR3 contains 16 residues. V lost 3 bases, J lost 1 base, and 6 bases stayed unmatched. This CDR3 reads CASSFGTGRGNTEAFF. CDR3 DNA sequence: TGTGCCAGCAGTTTTGGGACAGGGAGGGGGAACACTGAAGCTTTCTTT.

V and J are TRBV12-2 and TRBJ1-2; TRBD1, the table's D call, was not compared with the DNA. TRBV12-2 counts as a pseudogene. CDR3 length: 17 residues. The CDR3 DNA reads TGTGCAAGTCGCTCGACCCAGGGTGTCCGTTCTAACTATGGCTACACCTTC. It codes for CASRSTQGVRSNYGYTF.

The rearrangement uses TRBV6-5 and TRBJ1-1, with a possible D match to TRBD1 (5 bases). Trimming took 8 bases from V and 3 from J, leaving 16 bases between them. Germline CDR1 MNHEY, CDR2 SVGAGI. The CDR3 totals 14 residues. The CDR3 region has the DNA TGTGCCAGCCCTCGCGGGCGGGGCGACACTGAAGCTTTCTTT. Translating it yields CASPRGRGDTEAFF.

The chain links TRBV2 to TRBJ2-5, with TRBD2 matching over 8 bases. The CDR3 has 13 amino acids. CDR1 and CDR2 from the germline V gene are SNHLY and FYNNEI. The trim removed 10 bases at V and 1 base at J, leaving 5 bases unmatched. Written as DNA, the CDR3 is TGTGCCAACAGGGCGGGGGGCCAAGAGACCCAGTACTTC. It encodes CANRAGGQETQYF.

The V call is TRBV28, the J call TRBJ2-7; 7 bases are shared with TRBD1. The length of the CDR3 is 13 residues. CDR1 MDHEN and CDR2 SYDVKM come from the germline V gene. The trim removed 10 bases at V and 3 bases at J, leaving 9 bases unmatched. The CDR3 loop reads CATEQGPHYEQYF. The CDR3 bases are TGTGCCACCGAACAGGGGCCACACTACGAGCAGTACTTC.

This chain joins TRBV30 and TRBJ2-2; D possibly corresponds to TRBD1 (5 bases). The germline V and J ends were trimmed by 3 bases and 6 bases, with 11 bases remaining between them. The germline V gene has CDR1 GTSNPN and CDR2 SVGIG (reference sequence). This CDR3 is built from 13 residues. In nucleotides, the CDR3 is TGTGCCTGGAGCCGCAGGGTCTCCGGGGAGCTGTTTTTT. This translates into CAWSRRVSGELFF.

The chain links TRBV28 to TRBJ2-1; TRBD1 aligns across 9 bases. CDR1 and CDR2 from the germline V gene are MDHEN and SYDVKM. Trimming removed 7 bases from V and 6 bases from J; junction bases left unmatched: 7. The CDR3 runs 14 residues. CDR3 coding DNA: TGTGCCAGCATCTCCGGGACAGGGTTCAATGAGCAGTTCTTC. Translating gives CASISGTGFNEQFF. Full variable domain (remainder filled in from reference TRBV28 and TRBJ2-1): DVKVTQSSRYLVKRTGEKVFLECVQDMDHENMFWYRQDPGLGLRLIYFSYDVKMKEKGDIPEGYSVSREKKERFSLILESASTNQTSMYLCASISGTGFNEQFFGPGTRLTVL.

This clone was recorded once. This chain joins TRBV30 and TRBJ1-4; 7 positions match TRBD1. With V trimmed by 2 bases and J by 4 bases, 7 bases remained unmatched. The germline V gene has CDR1 GTSNPN and CDR2 SVGIG (reference sequence). The CDR3 loop spans 15 amino acids. In DNA, the CDR3 is TGTGCCTGGAGTCCAGGGGGGGAAAGTAATGAAAAACTGTTTTTT. This gives the protein CAWSPGGESNEKLFF.